The present T cell receptor (beta chain) was sequenced within a study of T-cell memory formation after mild COVID-19. TCRdb itself ran the 5' RACE reads through MiXCR, one entry per CDR3 protein. Of 350,000 to 450,000 distinct CDR3 sequences in the sample, roughly a quarter are singletons; the top ten hold around 8.8%. The sample holds a few counts of this clonotype. Germline V CDR1 and CDR2: SGDLS, YYNGEE. Trimming took 3 bases from V and 6 from J; bases not matched to a gene: 4. The length of the CDR3 is 14 residues. Sequencing used PBMCs or a T cell subset sorted from them (not recorded which). This receptor was taken from an adult woman who had mild COVID-19 (a few samples of this study predate the infection). Cell type and time point are not known. This rearrangement joins TRBV9 to TRBJ2-7; 12 bases align to TRBD1. Written as DNA, the CDR3 is TGTGCCAGCAGCGCCGGGACAGGGGGCATCGAGCAGTACTTC. Translating it yields CASSAGTGGIEQYF.